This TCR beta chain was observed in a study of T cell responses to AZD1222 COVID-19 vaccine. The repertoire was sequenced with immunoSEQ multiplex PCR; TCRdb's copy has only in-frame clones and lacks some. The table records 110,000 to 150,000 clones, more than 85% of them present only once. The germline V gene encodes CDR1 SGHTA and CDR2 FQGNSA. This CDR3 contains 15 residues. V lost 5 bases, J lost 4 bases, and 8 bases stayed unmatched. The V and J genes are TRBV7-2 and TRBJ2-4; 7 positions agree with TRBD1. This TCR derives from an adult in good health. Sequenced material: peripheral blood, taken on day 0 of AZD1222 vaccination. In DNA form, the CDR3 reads TGTGCCAGCAGCGACAGGGTGGAGTCGAAAAACATTCAGTACTTC. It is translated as CASSDRVESKNIQYF.